The 14 T cell receptor beta chains below come from one sample, sequenced in a study of blood T cell repertoires in COVID-19. TCRdb keeps only in-frame clones here, not all; method: immunoSEQ multiplex PCR. Of hundreds of thousands of clones listed, around 85% are singletons. The material sequenced was peripheral blood. Receptor source: a young woman who had recovered from COVID-19.

V and J are TRBV4-1 and TRBJ2-2; D is unclear. V dropped 0 bases and J dropped 4 bases, with 9 bases sitting between them. Germline CDR1 reads MGHRA; CDR2 reads YSYEKL. The CDR3 covers 15 residues. The CDR3 DNA sequence: TGCGCCAGCAGCCAAGAGGGCAGCCTCACCGGGGAGCTGTTTTTT. It specifies CASSQEGSLTGELFF.

The chain has TRBV7-2 and TRBJ2-7; 7 nucleotides agree with TRBD2. V was clipped by 2 bases and J by 6 bases; unmatched bases: 10. The CDR3 length is 15 residues. From germline, CDR1 is SGHTA and CDR2 FQGNSA. The CDR3 nucleotides read TGTGCCAGCAGCTTATGGGAGGGGAGCGGGTCCGAGCAGTACTTC. Its protein product is CASSLWEGSGSEQYF.

This clone occurred once. The chain employs TRBV28 and TRBJ2-5, with a tentative D call TRBD2 (6 bases). Germline CDR1 MDHEN, CDR2 SYDVKM. The CDR3 has 12 residues. V lost 8 bases and J lost 5, with 12 bases in between. For the CDR3, the DNA is TGTGCCAGCTGGGGGGAGTGGGAGACCCAGTACTTC. Its protein product is CASWGEWETQYF.

The chain has TRBV7-9 and TRBJ1-3, with D tentatively TRBD1 (6 bases). The V and J ends lost 4 bases and 0 bases respectively, with 16 bases between them. The CDR3 length is 17 residues. The V gene's germline CDR1 is SEHNR and CDR2 FQNEAQ (reference sequence). CDR3 coding DNA: TGTGCCAGCAGCTCAGAAGCGGGGGGCAACTCTGGAAACACCATATATTTT. Its translation: CASSSEAGGNSGNTIYF.

The chain has TRBV5-1 and TRBJ2-2, with a possible D match to TRBD1 (5 bases). With 0 bases removed from V and 7 bases from J, the gap between germline ends came to 16 bases. Germline V gene data show CDR1 as SGHRS and CDR2 as YFSETQ. CDR3 length: 16 amino acids. This CDR3 is CASSLGGRARDGELFF. CDR3 sequence (DNA): TGCGCCAGCAGCTTGGGAGGCAGGGCGCGAGACGGGGAGCTGTTTTTT.

This rearrangement joins TRBV27 to TRBJ2-2; a weak D match, TRBD1 (6 bases). V was cut by 4 bases and J by 6 bases, with 18 bases left in between. In germline, CDR1 is MNHEY, CDR2 SMNVEV (reference sequence). The CDR3 contains 16 residues. Written as DNA, the CDR3 is TGTGCCAGCAGTTCCACTTGGGACAAGGTGGCCGGGGAGCTGTTTTTT. It is translated as CASSSTWDKVAGELFF.

The CDR3 is CASSSPTWGEGRETQYF. The CDR3 DNA reads TGTGCCAGCAGTTCCCCGACTTGGGGGGAGGGCCGGGAGACCCAGTACTTC. The V gene is TRBV28, the J gene TRBJ2-5, with 7 bases that match TRBD2. This CDR3 has 17 amino acids. Germline CDR1 and CDR2: MDHEN and SYDVKM. Trimming removed 4 bases from V and 5 bases from J; junction bases left unmatched: 16.

J is TRBJ1-1 and V is TRBV2; TRBD1 might be the D (6 bases). V lost 3 bases to trimming and J lost 3 bases, with 14 bases between them. This CDR3 is built from 15 residues. Germline V gene lookup returns CDR1 SNHLY and CDR2 FYNNEI. CDR3 residues: CASSDLGQTYTEAFF. The CDR3 nucleotides are TGTGCCAGCAGTGACCTCGGACAGACTTACACTGAAGCTTTCTTT.

V gene TRBV5-6 combines with J gene TRBJ1-1, with TRBD1 matching 7 bases. J was trimmed by 1 base and V by 2 bases; bases with no gene match: 2. The germline gives CDR1 SGHDT, CDR2 YYEEEE. This CDR3 has 14 residues. The CDR3 reads CASSFGTENTEAFF. The DNA for the CDR3 is TGTGCCAGCAGCTTTGGGACAGAGAACACTGAAGCTTTCTTT.

The rearrangement uses TRBV2 and TRBJ1-1; no definite D call. CDR3 length equals 14 residues. Germline assignment: CDR1 SNHLY and CDR2 FYNNEI. V was clipped by 6 bases and J by 1 base, with 12 bases between them. As DNA, the CDR3 is TGTGCCAGCAGCCGGGTCGACGGGAACACTGAAGCTTTCTTT. Translation gives CASSRVDGNTEAFF.

The chain couples TRBV18 to TRBJ2-5, with 8 bases lining up with TRBD2. Germline V gene lookup returns CDR1 KGHSH and CDR2 LQKENI. With V trimmed by 2 bases and J by 4 bases, 6 bases remained unmatched. CDR3 size: 15 residues. For the CDR3, the DNA is TGTGCCAGCTCACCAAACGCGGGAGGAGGAGAGACCCAGTACTTC. This codes for CASSPNAGGGETQYF.

The gene calls are TRBV14 and TRBJ1-2, with D uncertain. Trimming stripped 0 bases from V and 3 bases from J, with 17 bases between. CDR1 is SGHDN and CDR2 is FVKESK in the germline V gene. This CDR3 is built from 17 residues. The CDR3 protein is CASSQEERRGVDYGYTF. The CDR3 DNA reads TGTGCCAGCAGCCAAGAAGAAAGGCGCGGGGTAGACTATGGCTACACCTTC.

The chain is built from TRBV18 and TRBJ2-5; 7 nucleotides match TRBD1. V lost 3 bases and J lost 2; bases outside the gene matches: 3. CDR3 length equals 14 residues. Germline CDR1 reads KGHSH; CDR2 reads LQKENI. The CDR3 DNA sequence: TGTGCCAGCTCACCGTGGACAGGTCAAGAGACCCAGTACTTC. This sequence encodes CASSPWTGQETQYF. Looking up the rest from reference TRBV18 and TRBJ2-5 gives the full variable domain: NAGVMQNPRHLVRRRGQEARLRCSPMKGHSHVYWYRQLPEEGLKFMVYLQKENIIDESGMPKERFSAEFPKEGPSILRIQQVVRGDSAAYFCASSPWTGQETQYFGPGTRLLVL.

This clone was recorded once. J is TRBJ2-7 and V is TRBV19; D possibly corresponds to TRBD2 (7 bases). Germline lookup yields CDR1 LNHDA and CDR2 SQIVND (reference sequence). The CDR3 sequence is 11 residues long. Trimming stripped 8 bases from V and 7 bases from J, with 12 bases between. The CDR3 DNA sequence: TGTGCCAGTCGCGGGGGCCGAGAGCAGTACTTC. Translation: CASRGGREQYF.